This is a list of T cell receptor beta chains from one sample in a study of cytomegalovirus exposure and HLA in healthy donors. Here immunoSEQ multiplex PCR was the method, and the copy in TCRdb shows in-frame clones only, minus some. The sample has 300,000 or so clones; almost 85% are singletons. Sequences were obtained from PBMCs. These receptors were collected from a woman aged 40 to 50 in good health and CMV-seropositive. Each CDR3 is given without its conserved first and last residue. Only some rows state a clone size, as once, few, many or a class for expanded clones.

TRBV6-5	NA	14	ASSYSTGSLVGEQY
TRBV28	NA	16	ASSLSGTSGRGTDTQY
TRBV5-4	NA	12	ASSFDLQISPLH
TRBV20-1	few	9	SARTGNGYT
TRBV30	NA	11	AWTPLSTDTQY
TRBV7-9	NA	14	ASSLSTGALNQPQH
TRBV9	NA	13	ASSEGYSRTYEQY
TRBV7-2	NA	13	ASSKDTAGTDTQY
TRBV18	NA	13	ASSPNTANTGELF
TRBV5-6	NA	13	ASSLRAGGHFGQF
TRBV6-5	once	14	ASSYVPGALGGELF
TRBV19	few	14	ASRPRQVLSGLEAF
TRBV5-4	NA	13	ASSAEASELGEQY
TRBV27	NA	15	ASSFDRSPAVTGELF
TRBV19	NA	12	ASSFGHPYNEQF
TRBV10-3	NA	11	ASGLASYNEQF
TRBV19	NA	12	ASSGTSGYNEQF
TRBV27	NA	12	ASSLMGTGGSYT
TRBV2	NA	14	ASSDLPPGGPGEQF
TRBV19	NA	14	ASSIMGDRQGQPQH
TRBV27	NA	12	ASSWGSNQETQY
TRBV29-1	NA	12	SAKRLADDNEQF
TRBV9	NA	14	ASSIPRDGGSNGLT
TRBV11-3	NA	13	ASSLDWDRAYEQY
TRBV5-1	NA	13	ASSPRGDGNQPQH
TRBV18	NA	13	ASSAPGQGVYEQY
TRBV23-1	NA	13	ASSHHRGRGNEQF
TRBV2	once	12	ASSQDTLNQPQH
TRBV4-3	NA	13	ASSQDSSTQYEQY
TRBV18	NA	13	ASSPPPTSNQPQH
TRBV6-5	NA	11	ASSYGAEYEQY
TRBV19	NA	13	ASSMIGGREQPQH
TRBV30	once	11	AWSVLRGTEAF
TRBV29-1	NA	12	SVEGGISYNEQF
TRBV4-2	NA	15	ASSQDSRDLNTGELF
TRBV2	few	13	ASSDSGQTNSPLH
TRBV9	NA	15	ASSVGLGQRVQDEQF
TRBV7-8	NA	12	ASSYDSWGPEQY
TRBV10-3	NA	13	AISDQSGTHTEAF
TRBV6-5	NA	13	ASSRDRDTGNTIY
TRBV28	NA	14	ASRNDRVYSNQPQH
TRBV5-1	NA	12	ASSLAGTDETQY
TRBV5-5	NA	13	ASSLGRRDSDTQY
TRBV5-4	once	13	ASSGIAGAVHEQF